One sample yielded the 20 T cell receptor beta chains listed below, sequenced in a study of cytomegalovirus exposure and HLA in healthy donors listed by TCRdb under 2017. Library generation was performed with the immunoSEQ multiplex PCR assay. The multiplex PCR relied on a mix of 60 forward primers for TCR Vbeta segments and 13 reverse primers for TCR Jbeta segments. The source is immuneACCESS, and TCRdb retained only in-frame sequences with V and J called. Part of the clones is not carried over; for the studies checked, unresolved V genes explain less than half of this, and the remainder is unexplained. The sample table shows 210,000 or so clones, and 70% to 80% are seen once. The ten largest clonotypes hold roughly 2.5% of the sample. The sample comprised PBMCs. These receptors originate from a woman aged 55 to 70 in good health and CMV-seropositive.

The rearrangement uses TRBV5-5 and TRBJ2-3, with 11 bases lining up with TRBD2. The CDR3 is 15 amino acids. V shed 0 bases, J shed 5 bases, and the junction held 2 bases outside the gene matches. Germline V gives CDR1 SGHKS, CDR2 YYEKEE (reference sequence). The CDR3 DNA follows: TGTGCCAGCAGCTTGGAAACTAGCGGGAGAGATACGCAGTATTTT. Protein product: CASSLETSGRDTQYF.

The J gene is TRBJ2-7, the V gene TRBV7-2; unclear D gene. The V end lost 1 base, the J end lost 6 bases, and 7 bases lay between the germline ends. CDR3 size: 12 residues. Germline V gene data show CDR1 as SGHTA and CDR2 as FQGNSA. CDR3 loop: CASSLVSGEQYF. The CDR3, as DNA: TGTGCCAGCAGCTTAGTCTCGGGCGAGCAGTACTTC.

The chain employs TRBV5-1 and TRBJ2-5; tentatively, D is TRBD2 (6 bases). Germline-derived CDR1 and CDR2 are SGHRS and YFSETQ. This CDR3 region has 16 residues. Trimming took 4 bases from V and 4 from J, leaving 20 bases between them. The CDR3 bases are TGCGCCAGCAGCCCGCTGACGGGCCTCGGGGGAGAGACCCAGTACTTC. It translates to CASSPLTGLGGETQYF. Looking up the rest from reference TRBV5-1 and TRBJ2-5 gives the full variable domain: KAGVTQTPRYLIKTRGQQVTLSCSPISGHRSVSWYQQTPGQGLQFLFEYFSETQRNKGNFPGRFSGRQFSNSRSEMNVSTLELGDSALYLCASSPLTGLGGETQYFGPGTRLLVL.

V and J are TRBV5-1 and TRBJ2-3, with 14 bases lining up with TRBD2. Trimming at V came to 4 bases and at J to 3 bases, leaving 7 bases not matched to a gene. The germline CDR1 and CDR2 sequences are SGHRS and YFSETQ. CDR3 length: 17 residues. CDR3 sequence reads: CASSVGTSGRATDTQYF. CDR3 sequence (DNA): TGCGCCAGCAGCGTTGGGACTAGCGGGAGAGCTACAGATACGCAGTATTTT. The variable domain in full, completed from reference TRBV5-1 and TRBJ2-3, reads KAGVTQTPRYLIKTRGQQVTLSCSPISGHRSVSWYQQTPGQGLQFLFEYFSETQRNKGNFPGRFSGRQFSNSRSEMNVSTLELGDSALYLCASSVGTSGRATDTQYFGPGTRLTVL.

This chain links TRBV2 with TRBJ1-3; no clear D. The CDR3 covers 12 residues. Trimming took off 3 bases at V and 4 bases at J, with 4 bases between the two ends. CDR1 is SNHLY and CDR2 is FYNNEI in the germline V gene. CDR3 amino acids: CASSDLGNTIYF. The CDR3 DNA sequence: TGTGCCAGCAGTGACCTCGGAAACACCATATATTTT.

This sequence joins TRBV15 and TRBJ2-7, with 9 bases lining up with TRBD2. V shed 0 bases and J 11 bases; nucleotides not matched to a gene: 11. The CDR3 is 15 residues long. Per germline, CDR1 LNHNV and CDR2 YYDKDF (reference sequence). CDR3 amino acids: CATSRDGNVAGGKYF. In nucleotides, the CDR3 is TGTGCCACCAGCAGAGATGGGAATGTGGCGGGAGGGAAGTACTTC.

This sequence joins TRBV7-8 and TRBJ2-5, with a possible D match to TRBD1 (6 bases). V gave up 1 base and J gave up 3 bases, with 18 bases separating them. The CDR3 has 17 amino acids. The V gene's germline CDR1 is SGHVS and CDR2 FQNEAQ. CDR3 DNA: TGTGCCAGCAGCTTAGTTCACGACAGGCAAAAGAAAGAGACCCAGTACTTC. It yields the protein CASSLVHDRQKKETQYF.

In its sample, this clone was seen a few times. This sequence joins TRBV19 and TRBJ1-4; tentatively, D is TRBD1 (6 bases). This CDR3 has 17 residues. Trimming took off 7 bases at V and 2 bases at J, with 20 bases between the two ends. CDR1 is LNHDA and CDR2 is SQIVND in the germline V gene (reference sequence). The CDR3 protein is CASNTPLPTGTNEKLFF. Written as DNA, the CDR3 is TGTGCCAGTAACACACCCCTTCCTACAGGGACTAATGAAAAACTGTTTTTT.

The rearrangement uses TRBV5-1 and TRBJ1-1; no firm D call. The CDR3 totals 14 residues. The ends were cut back, 1 base at V and 1 base at J, with 8 bases in the middle. CDR1 is SGHRS and CDR2 is YFSETQ in the germline V gene. The DNA for the CDR3 is TGCGCCAGCAGCTTGAATGCGGGGAACACTGAAGCTTTCTTT. Its protein is CASSLNAGNTEAFF. Using reference TRBV5-1 and TRBJ1-1 for the parts outside the CDR3, the full variable domain is KAGVTQTPRYLIKTRGQQVTLSCSPISGHRSVSWYQQTPGQGLQFLFEYFSETQRNKGNFPGRFSGRQFSNSRSEMNVSTLELGDSALYLCASSLNAGNTEAFFGQGTRLTVV.

The V gene is TRBV10-2, the J gene TRBJ2-1; 14 bases align to TRBD2. After removal of 2 bases from V and 2 bases from J, the junction contained 8 bases not matched to a gene. Germline loops: CDR1 WSHSY, CDR2 SAAADI. This CDR3 region has 19 residues. CDR3 sequence (DNA): TGCGCCAGCAGTGAGCCGGGACTAGCGGGAGTAAGGGCCTACAATGAGCAGTTCTTC. It is translated as CASSEPGLAGVRAYNEQFF.

The J gene is TRBJ2-7, the V gene TRBV5-4, with 8 bases identical to TRBD1. The CDR3 has 13 residues. Per germline, CDR1 SGHNT and CDR2 YYREEE (reference sequence). The J segment lost 5 bases and the V segment lost 4 bases, leaving 5 bases of the junction unmatched. CDR3 sequence: CASSPQGADEQYF. In nucleotides, the CDR3 is TGTGCCAGCAGCCCCCAGGGGGCTGACGAGCAGTACTTC.

The rearrangement joins TRBV6-5 to TRBJ2-3; TRBD2 matches at 7 bases. Germline V CDR1 and CDR2: MNHEY, SVGAGI. J gave up 2 bases and V 6 bases, and 8 bases lay outside the gene matches. The CDR3 totals 15 residues. The CDR3 nucleotides read TGTGCCAGCAGCCGAAAAGCGGGATTCACAGATACGCAGTATTTT. It translates to CASSRKAGFTDTQYF.

This sequence joins TRBV29-1 and TRBJ1-1; D gene uncertain. V was clipped by 6 bases and J by 2 bases, with 10 bases between them. This CDR3 has 12 residues. The germline CDR1 and CDR2 sequences are SQVTM and ANQGSEA. Here the CDR3 DNA reads TGCAGCGTGCGCGAGTCTAACACTGAAGCTTTCTTT. Protein: CSVRESNTEAFF.

The chain joins TRBV29-1 to TRBJ1-1; 10 bases align to TRBD1. The CDR3 extends over 16 amino acids. Per germline, CDR1 SQVTM and CDR2 ANQGSEA. J gave up 1 base and V 7 bases, and 12 bases lay outside the gene matches. The CDR3: CSAPGGTGEGNTEAFF. DNA of the CDR3: TGCAGCGCCCCGGGGGGGACAGGGGAAGGGAACACTGAAGCTTTCTTT.

The gene calls are TRBV5-4 and TRBJ2-1; 8 bases agree with TRBD2. Germline assignment: CDR1 SGHNT and CDR2 YYREEE (reference sequence). The junction had 9 bases not matched to a gene; V was cut back by 4 bases and J by 0 bases. The CDR3 runs to 17 residues. The CDR3 loop reads CASSLQTSVNSYNEQFF. In nucleotides, the CDR3 is TGTGCCAGCAGCCTTCAGACTAGCGTAAACTCCTACAATGAGCAGTTCTTC.

The rearrangement joins TRBV7-2 to TRBJ2-5, with a possible D match to TRBD2 (5 bases). The length of the CDR3 is 17 residues. Germline V CDR1 and CDR2: SGHTA, FQGNSA. The V gene lost 1 base and the J gene lost 4 bases, with 19 bases spanning the gap. For the CDR3, the DNA is TGTGCCAGCAGCTTAGGCCTGCGGTCGGGGATGGGAGAGACCCAGTACTTC. This sequence encodes CASSLGLRSGMGETQYF.

The sample holds one count of this clone. The J gene is TRBJ2-4, the V gene TRBV5-5; the match to TRBD1 covers 9 bases. Per the germline V gene, CDR1 is SGHKS and CDR2 is YYEKEE (reference sequence). J was trimmed by 2 bases and V by 4 bases; bases with no gene match: 4. This CDR3 region has 15 residues. The CDR3 reads CASSLTGGTKNIQYF. For the CDR3, the DNA is TGTGCCAGCAGCCTAACAGGGGGCACCAAAAACATTCAGTACTTC.

This chain joins TRBV5-4 and TRBJ2-5; 12 bases fit TRBD2. The length of the CDR3 is 15 residues. Germline lookup yields CDR1 SGHNT and CDR2 YYREEE (reference sequence). With V trimmed by 6 bases and J by 0 bases, 3 bases remained unmatched. The CDR3 loop is CASNLAGGYQETQYF. CDR3 coding DNA: TGTGCCAGCAATCTAGCGGGGGGGTACCAAGAGACCCAGTACTTC.

CDR3 protein: CASSHSTENGYTF. For the CDR3, the DNA is TGTGCCAGCAGCCATTCGACGGAGAATGGCTACACCTTC. The rearrangement uses TRBV14 and TRBJ1-2, with D hard to call. Germline V gene data show CDR1 as SGHDN and CDR2 as FVKESK. This CDR3 is 13 amino acids long. Deletions cut 3 bases from V and 6 bases from J, with 11 bases between.

The table lists this clone with a few counts. The CDR3: CASRFRGTEAFF. The DNA of the CDR3 is TGCGCCAGCAGATTCAGGGGCACTGAAGCTTTCTTT. The chain joins TRBV4-1 to TRBJ1-1, with D possibly matching TRBD1 (6 bases). The length of the CDR3 is 12 residues. With 6 bases removed from V and 4 bases from J, the gap between germline ends came to 9 bases. Looked up from germline, CDR1 is MGHRA and CDR2 is YSYEKL.